A selection of T cell receptor beta chains follows, all from one sample in a study of blood T cell repertoires in COVID-19. Libraries were prepared by immunoSEQ multiplex PCR; TCRdb keeps only in-frame clonotypes and omits some of them. The table lists around 190,000 clones, 70% to 90% of them singletons, with approximately 4.5% in the top ten. The sample comprised peripheral blood. Every receptor here comes from a human donor in a cohort sampled during active COVID-19. CDR3s include the opening cysteine and the closing phenylalanine or tryptophan. The D gene is left open where the match is weak. Size values are once, few and many counts, or a class for expanded clones, and some rows have none.

. TRBJ2-5 TRBV4-3 . CASSHELRETQYF TGCGCCAGCAGCCACGAACTCCGAGAGACCCAGTACTTC
. TRBJ2-7 TRBV15 TRBD1 CATSGQGASYEQYF TGTGCCACCAGCGGACAGGGGGCTAGCTACGAGCAGTACTTC
. TRBJ2-1 TRBV10-3 TRBD2 CAISGPASGSISYNEQFF TGTGCCATCAGTGGACCCGCTAGCGGGAGTATCTCCTACAATGAGCAGTTCTTC
. TRBJ2-2 TRBV6-5 TRBD1 CASSTTGVSTGELFF TGTGCCAGCAGTACGACAGGGGTTAGCACCGGGGAGCTGTTTTTT
. TRBJ2-1 TRBV4-2 TRBD2 CASRGSGLAGDNEQFF TGTGCCAGCAGAGGCTCGGGACTAGCGGGAGACAATGAGCAGTTCTTC
. TRBJ1-1 TRBV28 . CASSLMSTTEAFF TGTGCCAGCAGTTTAATGTCTACCACTGAAGCTTTCTTT
. TRBJ2-5 TRBV12-3/TRBV12-4 . CASRSDTGTQYF TGTGCCAGCAGGAGCGATACAGGGACCCAGTACTTC
. TRBJ2-1 TRBV5-1 . CASSHQDTGNNEQFF TGCGCCAGCAGCCACCAAGATACAGGGAACAATGAGCAGTTCTTC
. TRBJ2-7 TRBV5-1 TRBD1 CASSLVSQGAYYEQYF TGCGCCAGCAGCTTGGTTTCCCAGGGGGCTTACTACGAGCAGTACTTC
. TRBJ2-3 TRBV7-2 TRBD2 CASSQGLAGGRDTQYF TGTGCCAGCAGCCAGGGACTAGCGGGAGGGAGGGATACGCAGTATTTT
. TRBJ2-5 TRBV4-3 TRBD1 CASSRSGTDLQETQYF TGCGCCAGCAGCCGCTCTGGGACAGACCTCCAAGAGACCCAGTACTTC
. TRBJ2-7 TRBV2 . CASSEFRYEQYF TGTGCCAGCAGTGAATTCCGGTACGAGCAGTACTTC
. TRBJ2-3 TRBV11-3 . CASSFGSRGTDTQYF TGTGCCAGCAGCTTCGGGAGTAGGGGTACAGATACGCAGTATTTT
. TRBJ2-4 TRBV29-1 . CSVVNSENIQYF TGCAGCGTTGTGAATTCGGAGAACATTCAGTACTTC
. TRBJ2-7 TRBV2 . CASSRLRGGYEQYF TGTGCCAGCAGCAGACTGAGGGGGGGTTACGAGCAGTACTTC
. TRBJ1-2 TRBV30 . CAWSVQGPWRGYTF TGTGCCTGGAGTGTACAGGGCCCATGGCGTGGCTACACCTTC
once TRBJ2-7 TRBV4-2 TRBD2 CASGPLAGAYEQYF TGTGCCAGCGGACCACTAGCGGGAGCCTACGAGCAGTACTTC
. TRBJ1-4 TRBV5-5 TRBD1 CASSPSTGGVTNEKLFF TGTGCCAGCAGCCCTTCGACAGGGGGCGTAACTAATGAAAAACTGTTTTTT
. TRBJ1-5 TRBV6-2/TRBV6-3 . CASRPGWQGRQPQHF TGTGCCAGCAGACCTGGTTGGCAGGGAAGACAGCCCCAGCATTTT
once TRBJ2-3 TRBV5-1 TRBD1 CASSLSSGTADTQYF TGCGCCAGCAGCTTGAGCTCCGGGACAGCAGATACGCAGTATTTT
few TRBJ2-7 TRBV4-3 . CASSQVVGAFPYEQYF TGCGCCAGCAGCCAAGTCGTAGGGGCTTTCCCCTACGAGCAGTACTTC
. TRBJ2-3 TRBV6-2/TRBV6-3 TRBD1 CASSSNPGGTQYF TGTGCCAGCAGTTCCAACCCAGGGGGAACGCAGTATTTT